This T cell receptor beta chain was identified in a study of identical twins. TCRdb independently ran MiXCR on the 5' RACE reads; one entry per CDR3 protein. The data contain roughly 700,000 distinct CDR3 sequences, more than 6.5% of them seen just once; the ten biggest clones take up approximately 0.96%. A few counts support this clonotype. The data also belong to a second study, concerning yellow fever vaccine responses in identical twins.

The sample taken for sequencing was PBMCs. This TCR came from a woman aged 18-29 years in good health.

CDR3 protein: CASSQGQSSYEQYF. For the CDR3, the DNA is TGTGCCAGCAGCCAGGGACAGAGCTCCTACGAGCAGTACTTC. The rearrangement uses TRBV14 and TRBJ2-7; 7 nucleotides align to TRBD1. The CDR3 has 14 amino acids. The V and J ends lost 3 bases and 0 bases, in that order; junction bases with no gene match: 2. The germline gives CDR1 SGHDN, CDR2 FVKESK.